This record concerns one T cell receptor (beta chain) sequence. Its recognized antigen is unknown. This may come from a read error, since a much larger clone is one base off. TCRbeta-specific cDNA was reverse-transcribed from around 0.45 ug total RNA using a constant-region primer and ProtoScript II reverse transcriptase. The TCRbeta libraries were prepared through three rounds of nested multiplex PCR following a slightly modified ARM-PCR procedure. Each of the first two PCR rounds ran for around 10 cycles using multiplex TRBV1-TRBV30 forward primers together with a Cbeta reverse primer. Sample barcodes and Illumina adapters were added in a final 25-cycle PCR using Deep VentR polymerase. Before sequencing, amplicons between 200 and 500 bp were purified from gel using a QIAquick gel extraction kit. The TCRbeta amplicons were sequenced with 250-bp paired-end reads on an Illumina HiSeq 2500. On the authors' methods: Trimmomatic v0.33 was used to quality-trim the reads, and FLASH v1.2.11 was used to merge paired reads so that full CDR3 sequences could be recovered. V, D and J germline segments were assigned to the rearranged TCRbeta sequences by MiGEC v1.2.1b. VDJtools v1.0.0 computed clonotype statistics and Shannon-Wiener diversity indices. Except for diversity analysis, only each sample's 250 most abundant clonotypes were used in subsequent analyses to reduce sampling bias. In TCRdb, the public reads were trimmed at Q25 with fastp and aligned with MiXCR, with productive beta chains retained. Rows matching on CDR3 protein sequence are summarized as one entry with the most common DNA and genes. The V and J calls were determined by TCRdb, not by the authors. The sample includes tens of thousands of distinct CDR3 sequences, with roughly 70% observed a single time. Under 35% of the sample rests with the top ten.

The data derive from a study of tumor-infiltrating lymphocytes in primary liver carcinoma (dated by TCRdb to about 2017). For the wider study: The five patients, three men and two women aged 30 to 69 years, had hepatocellular carcinoma (four) or combined HCC and intrahepatic cholangiocarcinoma (one). Repertoires from technical replicates were highly reproducible, with mean shared-clone rates roughly 0.9 and correlation coefficients above 0.98. To link TCRbeta repertoire diversity to the local molecular phenotype, the 20 to 25 tumor region samples were profiled with Agilent mRNA microarrays. A total of some 35 specimens from 5 patients went through TCRbeta repertoire sequencing, namely 25 tumor regions, 5 adjacent noncancerous liver tissues and 5 peripheral blood samples. The five patients had tumors staged T1-T3 N0M0, with maximum diameters ranging from 4.2 to 10 cm. Across five regions of each liver tumor, along with adjacent normal tissue and blood, the study brought together TCRbeta repertoire sequencing, expression microarrays and whole-exome sequencing. Roughly 3.5 to 8 million productive TCRbeta reads were obtained per sample, and no significant difference in read depth was found between tissue types. Study-wide conclusions, independent of this receptor: Only about 8-25% of top clones were found in all five regions of a tumor, suggesting spatial heterogeneity of tumor-infiltrating T cells. Only the TCR beta chain was sequenced, which likely underestimates true repertoire diversity because unpaired alpha chains were not captured. Comparison of CD4+ and CD8+ T cell repertoires was precluded by the use of bulk unsorted samples. The top 250 clones accounted for a significantly greater share of the repertoire in tumors than in blood (p = 0.039). Only a few patients were included in the study, and the authors note that the findings should be validated in a larger study. Repertoire overlap was higher between tumor regions (mean around 35%) than tumor-adjacent (approximately 17%) or tumor-blood (roughly 14%) pairs, consistent with antigen-driven expansion.

V loses 3 bases, J loses 16 bases, and the germline ends lie 25 bases apart. Sequences SGHAT (CDR1) and FQNNGV (CDR2) are obtained from the germline V gene. Taken from cysteine to phenylalanine, the CDR3 has 15 residues. The only DNA kept is the CDR3, 45 bases in frame from the first base. Without any cell sorting, total RNA and DNA were extracted together from about 19-30 mg of bulk tissue using the AllPrep DNA/RNA mini kit. Between November 2015 and early 2016, five patients in China with histopathologically diagnosed primary liver carcinoma had surgical resection. At the time of sampling, the patients were treatment-naive and had chronic HBV infection. Five spatially separated regions were sampled per tumor: superior, inferior, left-lateral and right-lateral poles, plus the tumor centre. Histology showed that every tumor sample contained more than 75% viable tumor cells. Each fresh piece of tumor and adjacent tissue was cut in two, with one half stored in RNAlater at -80 degrees C and the other half sent for histology.

What was sequenced was liver tumor tissue from sampling region 3. In light of the paper, this sample's cell subset or site label describes: tumor region T3, left-lateral pole. This TCR derives from a woman aged 30 to 39 with primary liver carcinoma and hepatitis B virus infection. The V gene is TRBV11-2 and the J gene is TRBJ2-1, with the identity of the D gene unclear. The DNA reads as follows: TGTGCCAGCAGCTTTGAGATCGGAGATTACAATGAGTACTTCTTC. Its protein reads: CASSFEIGDYNEYFF.